A single sample gave rise to the 14 T cell receptor beta chains below, sequenced in a study of blood T cell repertoires in COVID-19. The repertoire was sequenced with immunoSEQ multiplex PCR; TCRdb's copy has only in-frame clones and lacks some. This sample yields roughly 120,000 clones, of which about 85% are seen a single time; around 5.5% belongs to the top ten. Sequenced: peripheral blood. The receptors were sampled from an older woman with COVID-19, enrolled during active disease.

This chain links TRBV27 with TRBJ2-1; D may be TRBD2 (6 bases). The V gene lost 6 bases and the J gene lost 9 bases, with 15 bases spanning the gap. Germline V gives CDR1 MNHEY, CDR2 SMNVEV (reference sequence). CDR3 length: 13 residues. The CDR3 spells CASRPRDFGEQFF. CDR3 bases: TGTGCCAGCAGACCTAGGGACTTCGGTGAGCAGTTCTTC.

V gene TRBV7-9 combines with J gene TRBJ2-1, with 13 positions matching TRBD2. V shed 5 bases and J 2 bases; nucleotides not matched to a gene: 6. The CDR3 loop spans 17 amino acids. CDR1 SEHNR and CDR2 FQNEAQ come from the germline V gene (reference sequence). CDR3 in amino acids: CASSGTSGGATYNEQFF. Here the CDR3 DNA reads TGTGCCAGCAGCGGCACTAGCGGGGGGGCCACCTACAATGAGCAGTTCTTC.

The gene calls are TRBV19 and TRBJ2-7; 8 positions agree with TRBD1. The CDR3 consists of 15 residues. Looked up from germline, CDR1 is LNHDA and CDR2 is SQIVND (reference sequence). The V segment lost 3 bases and the J segment 0 bases; nucleotides outside the gene matches: 4. CDR3 in amino acids: CASSIGTGSSYEQYF. CDR3 nucleotides: TGTGCCAGTAGTATCGGGACAGGATCCTCCTACGAGCAGTACTTC.

The chain has TRBV21-1 and TRBJ1-5; TRBD1, the table's D call, was not compared with the DNA. TRBV21-1 is a listed pseudogene. CDR3 length: 24 residues. CDR3 sequence: CASSKVVPDRVRGREWQKGQPQHF. The CDR3 DNA sequence: TGTGCCAGCAGCAAAGTAGTCCCGGACAGGGTTCGAGGTCGAGAATGGCAAAAGGGTCAGCCCCAGCATTTT.

The CDR3 coding sequence is TGTGCCAGTACCCCCGTGGGGGGGGGACCCTCCTACGAGCAGTACTTC. This gives the protein CASTPVGGGPSYEQYF. The gene calls are TRBV19 and TRBJ2-7; TRBD2 matches 7 bases. The CDR3 spans 16 residues. The germline gives CDR1 LNHDA, CDR2 SQIVND (reference sequence). The V gene end was trimmed by 7 bases and the J gene end by 0 bases; junction bases not matched to a gene: 12.

V is TRBV23-1 and J is TRBJ2-6; 7 positions match TRBD1. TRBV23-1 is noted as an ORF with a role that remains uncertain. V lost 3 bases to trimming and J lost 0 bases; unmatched junction nucleotides: 11. This CDR3 spans 19 amino acids. CDR3 region: CASSQTQQGKPSGANVLTF. CDR3 in DNA: TGCGCCAGCAGTCAGACGCAACAGGGGAAGCCCTCTGGGGCCAACGTCCTGACTTTC.

J is TRBJ1-1 and V is TRBV5-1; D uncertain. V gave up 5 bases and J gave up 1 base, with 12 bases separating them. The CDR3 is 14 amino acids. Germline V gene data show CDR1 as SGHRS and CDR2 as YFSETQ. The CDR3 sequence: CASRDVAGNTEAFF. The CDR3 DNA reads as TGCGCCAGCAGGGACGTGGCGGGGAACACTGAAGCTTTCTTT.

The chain has TRBV3-1 (or the pseudogene TRBV3-2) and TRBJ2-7; D may be TRBD2 (6 bases). CDR3 size: 14 residues. V was cut by 0 bases and J by 2 bases, with 8 bases left in between. Germline loops: CDR1 LGHDT, CDR2 YNNKEL (reference sequence). CDR3 in amino acids: CASSQELAAYEQYF. Here the CDR3 DNA reads TGTGCCAGCAGCCAAGAACTAGCTGCCTACGAGCAGTACTTC.

V is TRBV7-9 and J is TRBJ2-7; D is possibly TRBD1 (5 bases). V was shortened by 4 bases and J by 6 bases, with 16 bases between the two germline ends. CDR3 length: 14 amino acids. In germline, CDR1 is SEHNR, CDR2 FQNEAQ (reference sequence). The CDR3 loop is CASSYRTSLGEQYF. As DNA, the CDR3 is TGTGCCAGCAGCTACCGGACAAGCCTGGGCGAGCAGTACTTC. The full variable domain, completed using reference TRBV7-9 and TRBJ2-7, is DTGVSQNPRHKITKRGQNVTFRCDPISEHNRLYWYRQTLGQGPEFLTYFQNEAQLEKSRLLSDRFSAERPKGSFSTLEIQRTEQGDSAMYLCASSYRTSLGEQYFGPGTRLTVT.

This clone showed up just once. The chain recombines TRBV5-1 with TRBJ1-5, with 7 nucleotides matching TRBD1. CDR1 and CDR2 (germline): SGHRS, YFSETQ. CDR3 length: 15 amino acids. The ends lost 2 bases at V and 4 bases at J; junction bases unmatched: 6. The CDR3 region has the DNA TGCGCCAGCAGCTTAAAGACAGGGACAAATCAGCCCCAGCATTTT. Protein product: CASSLKTGTNQPQHF.

The chain links TRBV7-3 to TRBJ2-3; 8 nucleotides line up with TRBD2. The germline V gene has CDR1 SGHTA and CDR2 FQGTGA. The CDR3 loop spans 14 amino acids. Trimming at V came to 5 bases and at J to 1 base, leaving 2 bases not matched to a gene. The CDR3 here is CASSTSGGTDTQYF. CDR3 nucleotide sequence: TGTGCCAGCAGCACTAGCGGAGGCACAGATACGCAGTATTTT.

This clone was seen only once. The CDR3 coding sequence is TGTGCCAGCAGCAACCGGGACACCTCTAGGCCCCAGCATTTT. Amino acid sequence: CASSNRDTSRPQHF. V usage is TRBV5-8 and J usage is TRBJ1-5; the D gene is possibly TRBD1 (6 bases). Trimming took 4 bases from V and 9 from J, leaving 17 bases between them. This CDR3 is built from 14 residues. The germline V gene encodes CDR1 SGHTS and CDR2 YDEGEE.

The chain combines TRBV3-1 (or the pseudogene TRBV3-2) with TRBJ1-5; D gene uncertain. Between the trimmed V and J ends, which lost 2 bases and 7 bases, there was a span of 6 bases. Germline CDR1 reads LGHDT; CDR2 reads YNNKEL (reference sequence). The CDR3 contains 12 residues. CDR3 DNA: TGTGCCAGCAGCCAACTACGGCAGCCCCAGCATTTT. It specifies CASSQLRQPQHF.

This clone was detected only a few times. The rearrangement uses TRBV28 and TRBJ2-1, with 11 bases fitting TRBD2. The germline gives CDR1 MDHEN, CDR2 SYDVKM. The J segment lost 4 bases and the V segment lost 5 bases, leaving 7 bases of the junction unmatched. The CDR3 has 16 residues. In nucleotides, the CDR3 is TGTGCCAGCAGTGTGACCGGGACTAGCGGTTACAATGAGCAGTTCTTC. It codes for CASSVTGTSGYNEQFF.